Presented here are 5 T cell receptor beta chains from one specimen sequenced in a study of blood T cell repertoires in COVID-19. Sequencing was performed with immunoSEQ multiplex PCR; in TCRdb, only in-frame clones are kept and a portion is missing. The table lists a few hundred thousand clones, 65% to 85% of them singletons, with about 7.2% in the top ten. The sequencing sample was made of PBMCs or T cells enriched from blood (not recorded which). The receptors originated from a woman aged 40 to 49 with acute COVID-19.

This chain uses TRBV9 with TRBJ1-1, with 9 positions matching TRBD1. This CDR3 has 16 residues. Germline CDR1 SGDLS, CDR2 YYNGEE. The J segment lost 4 bases and the V segment lost 2 bases, leaving 9 bases of the junction unmatched. The CDR3 sequence: CASSVGGQGSATEAFF. The CDR3 nucleotides are TGTGCCAGCAGCGTGGGGGGACAGGGAAGTGCCACTGAAGCTTTCTTT.

The rearrangement links TRBV14 to TRBJ1-2; D is possibly TRBD1 (5 bases). The CDR3 is 17 residues long. CDR1 is SGHDN and CDR2 is FVKESK in the germline V gene. Trimming shortened V by 1 base and J by 5 bases, and 20 bases separated the two germline ends. CDR3 bases: TGTGCCAGCAGCCAAGGGGCAGGGAACTCCAAGATTTATGGCTACACCTTC. It translates to CASSQGAGNSKIYGYTF.

This clone turned up a few times. Here the CDR3 DNA reads TGTGCCAGCAGCGATGGGCGGACAGGGAATGAAAAACTGTTTTTT. Its translation is CASSDGRTGNEKLFF. The chain couples TRBV9 to TRBJ1-4; 8 bases are a match to TRBD1. V trimming: 3 bases; J trimming: 5 bases; junction bases outside the gene matches: 6. Per the germline V gene, CDR1 is SGDLS and CDR2 is YYNGEE. This CDR3 has 15 residues.

The rearrangement links TRBV18 to TRBJ1-2, with D possibly matching TRBD1 (5 bases). The CDR3 totals 14 residues. In germline, CDR1 is KGHSH, CDR2 LQKENI. The germline V and J ends were trimmed by 3 bases and 7 bases, with 15 bases remaining between them. The CDR3 reads CASSPPRGLGGYTF. DNA of the CDR3: TGTGCCAGCTCACCCCCTAGGGGACTAGGTGGCTACACCTTC.

V and J are TRBV5-1 and TRBJ1-1; TRBD1 is a possible D gene (5 bases). V lost 4 bases and J 1 base, leaving 11 bases between the germline ends. There are 14 residues in the CDR3. Germline CDR1 reads SGHRS; CDR2 reads YFSETQ. In DNA form, the CDR3 reads TGCGCCAGCAGCCAAGTGGACAAGAACACTGAAGCTTTCTTT. Amino acid sequence: CASSQVDKNTEAFF.